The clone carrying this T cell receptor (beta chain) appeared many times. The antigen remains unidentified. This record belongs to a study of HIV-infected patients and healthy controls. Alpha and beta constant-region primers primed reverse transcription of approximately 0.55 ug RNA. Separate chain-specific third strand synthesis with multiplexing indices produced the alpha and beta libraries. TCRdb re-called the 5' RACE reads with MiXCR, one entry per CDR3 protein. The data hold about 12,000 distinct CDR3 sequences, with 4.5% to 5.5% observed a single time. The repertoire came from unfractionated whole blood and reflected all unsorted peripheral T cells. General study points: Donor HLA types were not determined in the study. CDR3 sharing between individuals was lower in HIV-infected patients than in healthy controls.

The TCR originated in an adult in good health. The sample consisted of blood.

CDR3 region: CASSPSLTEAFF. The DNA for the CDR3 is TGTGCCAGCAGCCCCTCCCTCACTGAAGCTTTCTTT. V is TRBV6-5 and J is TRBJ1-1; the D is unclear. V lost 6 bases and J lost 4, with 9 bases in between. The CDR3 covers 12 residues. From germline, CDR1 is MNHEY and CDR2 SVGAGI.